The present entry profiles one T cell receptor beta chain with its context. This record belongs to a study of blood T cell repertoires in COVID-19. Overall study context: COVID-19 samples, acute and convalescent, were from the United States, Italy and Spain. Sources were T cells, B-cell-depleted T cells, or PBMCs; the material itself was cDNA or gDNA.

V dropped 6 bases and J dropped 7; count of bases not matched to a gene: 12. The CDR3 runs to 15 residues. Germline CDR1 MNHEY, CDR2 SMNVEV (reference sequence). As processed by the authors: Reference gene primer amplification gave estimated nucleated cell counts. TCRdb's table, derived via immunoSEQ multiplex PCR, lists solely in-frame clones and lacks some. V and J calls and clone size are those listed in that table; D and trimming were worked out from the DNA. The sample consists of 200,000 or so clones, roughly four fifths of them appearing once. Material: peripheral blood. This receptor was obtained from a woman in her 40s with acute or convalescent COVID-19. The chain links TRBV27 to TRBJ1-1; 9 bases agree with TRBD1. The CDR3 DNA sequence: TGTGCCAGCAGAGATCACAGGGGGCAGGCTTTTGAAGCTTTCTTT. It specifies CASRDHRGQAFEAFF.